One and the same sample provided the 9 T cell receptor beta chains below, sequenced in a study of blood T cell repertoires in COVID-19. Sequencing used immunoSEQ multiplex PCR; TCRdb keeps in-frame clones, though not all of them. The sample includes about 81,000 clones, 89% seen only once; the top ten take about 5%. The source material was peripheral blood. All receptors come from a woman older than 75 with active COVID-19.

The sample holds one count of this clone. CDR3 DNA sequence: TGTGCCAGCAGTTACTCGGGGGGGACCTACGAGCAGTACTTC. Translation gives CASSYSGGTYEQYF. V usage is TRBV6-5 and J usage is TRBJ2-7, with 7 bases fitting TRBD2. The V and J ends lost 0 bases and 2 bases, in that order; junction bases with no gene match: 1. The CDR3 runs to 14 residues. Germline V lookup: CDR1 MNHEY, CDR2 SVGAGI.

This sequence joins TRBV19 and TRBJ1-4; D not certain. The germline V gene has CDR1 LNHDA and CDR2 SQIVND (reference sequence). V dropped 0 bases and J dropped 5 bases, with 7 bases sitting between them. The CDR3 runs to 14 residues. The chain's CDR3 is CASSIEWANEKLFF. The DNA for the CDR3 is TGTGCCAGTAGTATAGAGTGGGCGAATGAAAAACTGTTTTTT. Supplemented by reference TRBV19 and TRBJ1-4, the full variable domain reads DGGITQSPKYLFRKEGQNVTLSCEQNLNHDAMYWYRQDPGQGLRLIYYSQIVNDFQKGDIAEGYSVSREKKESFPLTVTSAQKNPTAFYLCASSIEWANEKLFFGSGTQLSVL.

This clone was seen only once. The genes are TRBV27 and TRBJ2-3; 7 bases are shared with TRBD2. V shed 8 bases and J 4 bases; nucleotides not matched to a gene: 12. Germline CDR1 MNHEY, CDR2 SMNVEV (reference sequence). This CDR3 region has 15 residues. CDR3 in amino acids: CASQTLAEFSDTQYF. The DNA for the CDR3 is TGTGCCAGCCAGACCCTAGCGGAGTTCTCAGATACGCAGTATTTT.

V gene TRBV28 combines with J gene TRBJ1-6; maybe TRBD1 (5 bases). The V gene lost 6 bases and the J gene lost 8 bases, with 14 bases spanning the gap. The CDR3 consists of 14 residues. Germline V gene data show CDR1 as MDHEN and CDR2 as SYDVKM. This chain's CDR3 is CASREGGDYSPLHF. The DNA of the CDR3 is TGTGCCAGCAGAGAAGGAGGGGACTATTCACCCCTCCACTTT.

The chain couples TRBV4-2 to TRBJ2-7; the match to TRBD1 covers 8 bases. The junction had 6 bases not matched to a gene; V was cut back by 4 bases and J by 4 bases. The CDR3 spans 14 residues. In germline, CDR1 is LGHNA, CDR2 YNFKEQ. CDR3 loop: CASSRDRLAYEQYF. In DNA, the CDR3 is TGTGCCAGCAGCCGGGACAGGCTGGCTTACGAGCAGTACTTC.

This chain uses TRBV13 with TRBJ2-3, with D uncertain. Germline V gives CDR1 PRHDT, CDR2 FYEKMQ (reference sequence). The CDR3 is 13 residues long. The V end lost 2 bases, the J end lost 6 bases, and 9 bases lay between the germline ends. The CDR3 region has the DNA TGTGCCAGCAGCTTACAAACTTTGGATACGCAGTATTTT. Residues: CASSLQTLDTQYF.

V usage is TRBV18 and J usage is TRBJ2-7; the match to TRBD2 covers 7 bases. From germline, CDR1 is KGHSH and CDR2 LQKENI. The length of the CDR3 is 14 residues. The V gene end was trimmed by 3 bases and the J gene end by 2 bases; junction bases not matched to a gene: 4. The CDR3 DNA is TGTGCCAGCTCACCTGGGCGGGGGACCTACGAGCAGTACTTC. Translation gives CASSPGRGTYEQYF.

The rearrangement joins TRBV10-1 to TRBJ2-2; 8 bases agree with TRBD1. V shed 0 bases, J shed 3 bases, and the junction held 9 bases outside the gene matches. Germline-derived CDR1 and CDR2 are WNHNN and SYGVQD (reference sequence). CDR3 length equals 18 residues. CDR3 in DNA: TGCGCCAGCAGTGAGTCGACTCCGGACAGGGTGGACACCGGGGAGCTGTTTTTT. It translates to CASSESTPDRVDTGELFF.

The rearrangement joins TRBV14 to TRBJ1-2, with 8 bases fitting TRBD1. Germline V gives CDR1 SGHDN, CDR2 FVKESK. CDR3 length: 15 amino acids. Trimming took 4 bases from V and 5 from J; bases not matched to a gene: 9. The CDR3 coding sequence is TGTGCCAGCAGCCGCGCTTTGACAGGGGCGTATGGCTACACCTTC. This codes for CASSRALTGAYGYTF.